Listed below are T cell receptor beta chains from one sample, sequenced in a study of T cell responses to AZD1222 COVID-19 vaccine. Some clones are missing from TCRdb's copy, which holds only in-frame ones; the method was immunoSEQ multiplex PCR. The sample holds 130,000 or so clones; around 83% are singletons and the top ten take 2.5% to 3.5%. Sequencing was performed on peripheral blood, taken 28 days after the second AZD1222 dose. These receptors were collected from an adult who received the AZD1222 COVID-19 vaccine. CDR3s include the opening cysteine and the closing phenylalanine or tryptophan. D genes are given only for firm matches. Clone size is not always given. Where it is, it says once, few, many or a class for expanded clones.

d_call	clone_size	v_call	j_call	cdr3_nt	cdr3_aa
-	-	TRBV5-1	TRBJ1-4	TGCGCCAGCAGCGAACAGGGAGTCGGTGAAAAACTGTTTTTT	CASSEQGVGEKLFF
-	-	TRBV4-3	TRBJ1-5	TGCGCCAGCAGCCAAGATAGGGACCAGCCCCAGCATTTT	CASSQDRDQPQHF
-	-	TRBV5-5	TRBJ1-1	TGTGCCAGCAGCCCCGGGGCGGGTAACACTGAAGCTTTCTTT	CASSPGAGNTEAFF
TRBD1	-	TRBV5-1	TRBJ1-1	TGCGCCACCAGGACAGGGGTGAACACTGAAGCTTTCTTT	CATRTGVNTEAFF
-	-	TRBV6-4	TRBJ1-1	TGTGCCAGCAGTGCTTTCGGGGGGGCCCCGGCGGACACTGAAGCTTTCTTT	CASSAFGGAPADTEAFF
-	-	TRBV3-1/TRBV3-2	TRBJ2-3	TGTGCCAGCAGCCAAGATCCATCCCGCACAGATACGCAGTATTTT	CASSQDPSRTDTQYF
-	-	TRBV7-2	TRBJ1-5	TGTGCCAGCAGCTTAGCGGTCAATCAGCCCCAGCATTTT	CASSLAVNQPQHF
TRBD1	-	TRBV14	TRBJ1-1	TGTGCCAGCAGCCAAGAGTGGACAGGGGGCAAGACTGAAGCTTTCTTT	CASSQEWTGGKTEAFF
-	-	TRBV7-8	TRBJ2-7	TGTGCCAGCAGCTTTCGCGGTTGGGGCGAGCAGTACTTC	CASSFRGWGEQYF
-	-	TRBV5-8	TRBJ1-5	TGTGCCAGCAGCTTGCCGGGCAATCAGCCCCAGCATTTT	CASSLPGNQPQHF
TRBD1	-	TRBV27	TRBJ2-1	TGTGCCAGCAGCAGGACAGGGTCCTACAATGAGCAGTTCTTC	CASSRTGSYNEQFF
-	-	TRBV6-1	TRBJ1-1	TGTGCCAGCAGTTTAGGGGGAATGAACACTGAAGCTTTCTTT	CASSLGGMNTEAFF
TRBD1	-	TRBV6-2/TRBV6-3	TRBJ2-3	TGTGCCAGCAGTCCCCCCCCGGGACAGGGGACAGATACGCAGTATTTT	CASSPPPGQGTDTQYF
-	-	TRBV6-4	TRBJ2-1	TGTGCCAGCAGTGACGGGACGGGGTCTTGGAATGAGCAGTTCTTC	CASSDGTGSWNEQFF
-	-	TRBV6-5	TRBJ1-2	TGTGCCAGCAGTCGGCCGGGCGGTGGCTACACCTTC	CASSRPGGGYTF
-	-	TRBV30	TRBJ1-2	TGTGCCTGGAGCCCGGGACGGCGGTATGGCTACACCTTC	CAWSPGRRYGYTF
-	-	TRBV4-3	TRBJ1-3	TGCGCCAGCAGCCAAGATCTTTGGGGCGCCCCGAACCTTGGAAACACCATATATTTT	CASSQDLWGAPNLGNTIYF
-	-	TRBV29-1	TRBJ1-2	TGCAGCGTGCGAGAAGGGAACTATGGCTACACCTTC	CSVREGNYGYTF
TRBD1	-	TRBV18	TRBJ1-4	TGTGCCAGCTCACCGTCACAGGGGCCTAATGAAAAACTGTTTTTT	CASSPSQGPNEKLFF
-	-	TRBV5-1	TRBJ1-4	TGCGCCAGCAGCTTGGTTGGACAGAATGAAAAACTGTTTTTT	CASSLVGQNEKLFF
TRBD2	-	TRBV5-1	TRBJ2-2	TGCGCCAGCCACTTAGCGGGGACCGGGGAGCTGTTTTTT	CASHLAGTGELFF
-	-	TRBV6-2/TRBV6-3	TRBJ2-1	TGTGCCAGCAGTTACCGGCAGGAGTACAATGAGCAGTTCTTC	CASSYRQEYNEQFF
TRBD1	-	TRBV5-1	TRBJ1-2	TGCGCCAGCAGCTTACAGGGGGCGTCCGGACTCTATGGCTACACCTTC	CASSLQGASGLYGYTF
-	-	TRBV6-5	TRBJ1-1	TGTGCCAGCAGTTACTCACAGGGCACTGAAGCTTTCTTT	CASSYSQGTEAFF
-	once	TRBV19	TRBJ1-3	TGTGCCAGTATTCGTGGAAACACCATATATTTT	CASIRGNTIYF
-	-	TRBV4-3	TRBJ1-2	TGCGCCAGCAGCCAGGACTTCTATGGCTACACCTTC	CASSQDFYGYTF
TRBD2	once	TRBV9	TRBJ2-1	TGTGCCAGGAGGACTAGCGGTGACAATGAGCAGTTCTTC	CARRTSGDNEQFF
TRBD1	few	TRBV5-4	TRBJ2-5	TGTGCCAGCAGCTTGGTTGGGACAGGGGGGCGGACAGAGACCCAGTACTTC	CASSLVGTGGRTETQYF
-	-	TRBV6-5	TRBJ2-7	TGTGCCAGCAGTTTTCCGGGCACCTACGAGCAGTACTTC	CASSFPGTYEQYF
TRBD2	-	TRBV19	TRBJ2-5	TGTGCCAGTAGTAGGGCACTAGCGGGGGGGCTCGAGACCCAGTACTTC	CASSRALAGGLETQYF
TRBD1	once	TRBV2	TRBJ2-1	TGTGCCAGCAGCCCACGGGACAGGAGCTCCTACAATGAGCAGTTCTTC	CASSPRDRSSYNEQFF
TRBD1	-	TRBV19	TRBJ1-1	TGTGCCAGTAGTACACAGGGGGGGCAGACTGAAGCTTTCTTT	CASSTQGGQTEAFF
-	-	TRBV18	TRBJ2-2	TGTGCCAGCTCACCACTGAGAATGGGGCCCACCGGGGAGCTGTTTTTT	CASSPLRMGPTGELFF
TRBD2	once	TRBV9	TRBJ2-3	TGTGCCAGCAGCAACTCCCCCTCCCGGGATAGCGGGGAGGGGGATACGCAGTATTTT	CASSNSPSRDSGEGDTQYF
TRBD1	-	TRBV6-1	TRBJ1-4	TGTGCCAGCAGTGGTCGACAGGGTGGAAAGGCTAATGAAAAACTGTTTTTT	CASSGRQGGKANEKLFF
TRBD1	once	TRBV15	TRBJ1-4	TGTGCCACCAGACCCGGGCAGGAAGGGGGCTATGAAAAACTGTTTTTT	CATRPGQEGGYEKLFF
-	-	TRBV7-3	TRBJ1-1	TGTGCCAGCAGCTTAAGCCAGGGGCGAATTCCCATGAACACTGAAGCTTTCTTT	CASSLSQGRIPMNTEAFF
-	-	TRBV30	TRBJ1-2	TGTGCCTGGAGTATCTACGGACGGTCTAACTATGGCTACACCTTC	CAWSIYGRSNYGYTF
-	-	TRBV6-5	TRBJ1-3	TGTGCCAGCAGGAAGACACTGGGCTCTGGAAACACCATATATTTT	CASRKTLGSGNTIYF
-	-	TRBV2	TRBJ2-4	TGTGCCAGCAGTTCGGTCGAAAAGGGCATTCAGTACTTC	CASSSVEKGIQYF
TRBD2	-	TRBV28	TRBJ2-5	TGTGCCAGCAGTTTAGCGAGACTAGCGGGGGGGCAGGAGACCCAGTACTTC	CASSLARLAGGQETQYF
-	-	TRBV29-1	TRBJ2-7	TGCAGCGTCGCGGGACAGTTCCCCTCCTACGAGCAGTACTTC	CSVAGQFPSYEQYF
TRBD1	-	TRBV10-3	TRBJ2-7	TGTGCCGTCCAACAGGGGGGCCCCTACGAGCAGTACTTC	CAVQQGGPYEQYF
TRBD1	-	TRBV6-5	TRBJ1-1	TGTGCCAGCAGACCGGACAGGACGGTGAACACTGAAGCTTTCTTT	CASRPDRTVNTEAFF
TRBD1	-	TRBV18	TRBJ1-5	TGTGCCAGCTCACCCGGGACAGTCAATCAGCCCCAGCATTTT	CASSPGTVNQPQHF
-	few	TRBV7-9	TRBJ1-4	TGTGCCAGCAGCTGGGATCGGGGGATAGGAGAAAAACTGTTTTTT	CASSWDRGIGEKLFF
-	-	TRBV9	TRBJ2-7	TGTGCCAGCAGCTCCTCTCCAGAGGGGTCCTACGAGCAGTACTTC	CASSSSPEGSYEQYF
TRBD1	-	TRBV28	TRBJ1-2	TGTGCCAGCAGTCTCGACCTGGGACAGGGGGCGTTAGAAGGCTACACCTTC	CASSLDLGQGALEGYTF
TRBD1	-	TRBV14	TRBJ1-1	TGTGCCAGCAGCCTCGCATCCGGGACAGGGGCCACTGAAGCTTTCTTT	CASSLASGTGATEAFF
-	-	TRBV7-9	TRBJ2-7	TGTGCCAGCAGACAGACAGGTAACGAGCAGTACTTC	CASRQTGNEQYF
TRBD2	-	TRBV3-1/TRBV3-2	TRBJ2-5	TGTGCCAGCAGCCAGGCATTAGCGGGGGGCCAAGAGACCCAGTACTTC	CASSQALAGGQETQYF
-	-	TRBV4-1	TRBJ1-2	TGCGCCAGCAGCCAAGAGATGGCAGGGGCCTATGGCTACACCTTC	CASSQEMAGAYGYTF
-	-	TRBV7-9	TRBJ2-1	TGTGCCAGCAGCTCAAGTGTTGGGACATCGCAGTTCTTC	CASSSSVGTSQFF
TRBD1	-	TRBV5-3	TRBJ1-3	TGTGCCAGAAGCCAGGAGCAGGGACAGGGTACTCTGAACACCATATATTTT	CARSQEQGQGTLNTIYF
-	-	TRBV7-9	TRBJ1-1	TGTGCCAGCAGCTTAGCTCGGATAACTGAAGCTTTCTTT	CASSLARITEAFF